These 23 T cell receptor beta chains were sequenced from one sample in a study of blood T cell repertoires in COVID-19. Sequenced by immunoSEQ multiplex PCR; TCRdb stores in-frame clones only, minus some. The top ten hold 13% to 15% of the sample, which has approximately 160,000 clones, roughly 83% seen once. Sequenced material: peripheral blood. These receptors all come from a young man with active or convalescent COVID-19.

V gene TRBV29-1 combines with J gene TRBJ2-7; D might be TRBD2 (6 bases). V lost 3 bases and J 3 bases, leaving 9 bases between the germline ends. The CDR3 sequence is 12 residues long. Germline CDR1 and CDR2: SQVTM and ANQGSEA. The CDR3 DNA reads TGCAGCGTTGACGGGACTGGCTACGAGCAGTACTTC. Its translation: CSVDGTGYEQYF.

The CDR3 region is CASSPRGDTGELFF. The CDR3 DNA sequence: TGTGCCAGCAGCCCCCGGGGGGACACCGGGGAGCTGTTTTTT. This chain links TRBV2 with TRBJ2-2, with 7 bases matching TRBD2. V gave up 6 bases and J gave up 3 bases; unmatched junction bases: 4. Germline V gene sequence: CDR1 SNHLY, CDR2 FYNNEI. This CDR3 has 14 residues.

This clone was found once. The chain carries TRBV4-1 and TRBJ2-5; 7 bases agree with TRBD1. This CDR3 contains 16 residues. V shed 0 bases, J shed 2 bases, and the junction held 6 bases outside the gene matches. Looked up from germline, CDR1 is MGHRA and CDR2 is YSYEKL. In nucleotides, the CDR3 is TGCGCCAGCAGCCAAGATCGGGACAGAGATCAAGAGACCCAGTACTTC. It is translated as CASSQDRDRDQETQYF.

The CDR3 protein is CASSPGQTVNTEAFF. CDR3 DNA: TGTGCCAGCTCACCCGGACAGACAGTAAACACTGAAGCTTTCTTT. The rearrangement uses TRBV18 and TRBJ1-1; tentatively, D is TRBD1 (6 bases). V dropped 3 bases and J dropped 2 bases, with 13 bases sitting between them. The germline V gene encodes CDR1 KGHSH and CDR2 LQKENI. This CDR3 region has 15 residues.

The chain joins TRBV7-2 to TRBJ2-7; 8 positions agree with TRBD2. With 1 base clipped from V and 2 bases from J, the junction kept 7 bases outside the gene matches. This CDR3 comprises 16 residues. Germline CDR1 and CDR2: SGHTA and FQGNSA. DNA of the CDR3: TGTGCCAGCAGCTTAGTAAATCGGGAGGGCCCCTACGAGCAGTACTTC. Its protein product is CASSLVNREGPYEQYF.

J is TRBJ1-1 and V is TRBV2; D gene ambiguous. The V gene lost 5 bases and the J gene lost 3 bases, with 13 bases spanning the gap. Germline CDR1 reads SNHLY; CDR2 reads FYNNEI. The CDR3 is made up of 14 amino acids. The CDR3 spells CASSSGSFDTEAFF. CDR3 nucleotide sequence: TGTGCCAGCAGTTCCGGGAGCTTTGACACTGAAGCTTTCTTT.

DNA for the CDR3: TGCGCCAGCAGCTTGGTCGTGGAAGTAGCGGGGGTACGGAAGCACGAGACCCAGTACTTC. This encodes CASSLVVEVAGVRKHETQYF. The genes are TRBV5-1 and TRBJ2-5, with TRBD2 matching 9 bases. Trimming cost V 0 bases and J 5 bases; bases outside gene matches: 20. This CDR3 comprises 20 residues. The V gene's germline CDR1 is SGHRS and CDR2 YFSETQ.

The rearrangement uses TRBV28 and TRBJ1-2; 9 nucleotides line up with TRBD1. Germline V gives CDR1 MDHEN, CDR2 SYDVKM. The V segment lost 5 bases and the J segment 2 bases; nucleotides outside the gene matches: 6. The CDR3 has 15 residues. DNA of the CDR3: TGTGCCAGCAGTGCACCGGGACAGGGAAACTATGGCTACACCTTC. It codes for CASSAPGQGNYGYTF.

The chain employs TRBV11-2 and TRBJ2-7; D ambiguous. Trimming shortened V by 1 base and J by 0 bases, and 4 bases separated the two germline ends. This CDR3 has 13 residues. CDR1 and CDR2 (germline): SGHAT, FQNNGV. Here the CDR3 DNA reads TGTGCCAGCAGCTTAGCCCTCTCCTACGAGCAGTACTTC. This translates into CASSLALSYEQYF.

This sequence joins TRBV7-9 and TRBJ2-2; D ambiguous. V dropped 1 base and J dropped 7 bases, with 7 bases sitting between them. CDR3 length: 13 amino acids. Germline lookup yields CDR1 SEHNR and CDR2 FQNEAQ (reference sequence). CDR3 DNA sequence: TGTGCCAGCAGCTTAGTCCAGAACGGGGAGCTGTTTTTT. This translates into CASSLVQNGELFF.

CDR3 coding DNA: TGTGCCAGTAGGGCGCTTAGCGGGGGCCTCACAGATACGCAGTATTTT. Residues: CASRALSGGLTDTQYF. The chain couples TRBV19 to TRBJ2-3, with 9 bases fitting TRBD2. Germline CDR1 LNHDA, CDR2 SQIVND (reference sequence). With V trimmed by 6 bases and J by 2 bases, 9 bases remained unmatched. The CDR3 runs 16 residues.

The CDR3 reads CASRMDRGPEAFF. The CDR3 nucleotides are TGTGCCAGCAGGATGGACAGGGGCCCTGAAGCTTTCTTT. V and J are TRBV6-5 and TRBJ1-1; 9 bases line up with TRBD1. This CDR3 is 13 amino acids long. Germline V gene data show CDR1 as MNHEY and CDR2 as SVGAGI. J gave up 6 bases and V 6 bases, and 5 bases lay outside the gene matches.

V gene TRBV30 combines with J gene TRBJ1-4; TRBD1 aligns across 12 bases. This CDR3 region has 12 residues. V shed 5 bases and J 8 bases; nucleotides not matched to a gene: 0. The germline CDR1 and CDR2 sequences are GTSNPN and SVGIG (reference sequence). The CDR3 reads CAWGTGGEKLFF. The CDR3 region has the DNA TGTGCCTGGGGGACAGGGGGCGAAAAACTGTTTTTT.

The CDR3 here is CASGLINFRGPGGAYEQYF. The DNA for the CDR3 is TGTGCTAGTGGTTTGATCAACTTTCGGGGACCGGGGGGGGCCTACGAGCAGTACTTC. The chain joins TRBV12-5 to TRBJ2-7, with 8 bases fitting TRBD2. CDR1 LGHNT and CDR2 FRNRAP come from the germline V gene. Unmatched junction bases numbered 17, after V lost 2 bases and J lost 2 bases. The CDR3 loop spans 19 amino acids.

The chain uses TRBV5-4 and TRBJ1-6; 7 bases match TRBD1. V shed 2 bases and J 5 bases; nucleotides not matched to a gene: 4. The V gene's germline CDR1 is SGHNT and CDR2 YYREEE (reference sequence). The CDR3 contains 15 residues. The CDR3 DNA sequence: TGTGCCAGCAGCTTAGAAGACAGGGATAATTCACCCCTCCACTTT. Its translation: CASSLEDRDNSPLHF.

This clone was recorded only once. V usage is TRBV6-1 and J usage is TRBJ2-3; TRBD2 agrees at 9 bases. Per the germline V gene, CDR1 is MNHNS and CDR2 is SASEGT. This CDR3 comprises 16 residues. The V and J ends lost 1 base and 1 base, in that order; junction bases with no gene match: 3. CDR3 sequence: CASSEGLAVGTDTQYF. The CDR3 coding sequence is TGTGCCAGCAGTGAAGGACTAGCGGTGGGCACAGATACGCAGTATTTT.

V usage is TRBV15 and J usage is TRBJ1-1, with D possibly being TRBD1 (6 bases). The V gene's germline CDR1 is LNHNV and CDR2 YYDKDF (reference sequence). This CDR3 region has 13 residues. Trimming shortened V by 0 bases and J by 11 bases, and 13 bases separated the two germline ends. The CDR3 coding sequence is TGTGCCACCAGCAGAGATTCGGGGGGGCGGGCTTTCTTT. Its protein is CATSRDSGGRAFF.

This clone was picked up one time. The chain uses TRBV3-1 (or the pseudogene TRBV3-2) and TRBJ1-1; tentative D call: TRBD1 (6 bases). Deletions cut 1 base from V and 3 bases from J, with 12 bases between. The CDR3 covers 15 residues. Looked up from germline, CDR1 is LGHDT and CDR2 is YNNKEL (reference sequence). The CDR3 sequence: CASSQASQGYTEAFF. The CDR3, as DNA: TGTGCCAGCAGCCAAGCATCACAGGGTTACACTGAAGCTTTCTTT.

This sequence joins TRBV5-1 and TRBJ1-3; the D is unclear. This CDR3 contains 15 residues. The germline gives CDR1 SGHRS, CDR2 YFSETQ. V lost 0 bases, J lost 4 bases, and 11 bases lay in between. The DNA of the CDR3 is TGCGCCAGCAGCTTGGGTTCGGGTTTCGGAAACACCATATATTTT. Protein: CASSLGSGFGNTIYF.

The V call is TRBV2, the J call TRBJ2-7; TRBD1 agrees at 8 bases. CDR3 length: 14 amino acids. Unmatched junction bases numbered 8, after V lost 6 bases and J lost 4 bases. Germline V lookup: CDR1 SNHLY, CDR2 FYNNEI. The CDR3 sequence is CASSDRGGLYEQYF. The CDR3 bases are TGTGCCAGCAGCGACAGGGGAGGTTTGTACGAGCAGTACTTC.

In DNA, the CDR3 is TGTGCCAGCAGGACGGGACTAGCGGGTAGCACAGATACGCAGTATTTT. Its translation is CASRTGLAGSTDTQYF. The chain recombines TRBV28 with TRBJ2-3; 12 bases line up with TRBD2. The CDR3 spans 16 residues. After removal of 6 bases from V and 0 bases from J, the junction contained 4 bases not matched to a gene. Germline-derived CDR1 and CDR2 are MDHEN and SYDVKM. The complete variable domain, with remaining parts taken from reference TRBV28 and TRBJ2-3, reads DVKVTQSSRYLVKRTGEKVFLECVQDMDHENMFWYRQDPGLGLRLIYFSYDVKMKEKGDIPEGYSVSREKKERFSLILESASTNQTSMYLCASRTGLAGSTDTQYFGPGTRLTVL.

This chain joins TRBV5-1 and TRBJ1-3, with D perhaps matching TRBD1 (6 bases). The CDR3 totals 15 residues. Trimming shortened V by 5 bases and J by 3 bases, and 15 bases separated the two germline ends. Germline loops: CDR1 SGHRS, CDR2 YFSETQ. In nucleotides, the CDR3 is TGCGCCAGCAGACCCGGACAGCAAAATGGAAACACCATATATTTT. Translating it yields CASRPGQQNGNTIYF.

A single count supports this clone. The chain combines TRBV5-1 with TRBJ1-1, with D perhaps matching TRBD1 (5 bases). In germline, CDR1 is SGHRS, CDR2 YFSETQ. Between the trimmed V and J ends, which lost 5 bases and 4 bases, there was a span of 15 bases. This CDR3 has 14 residues. The CDR3 sequence is CASSWGEGGTEAFF. CDR3 DNA: TGCGCCAGCAGTTGGGGGGAGGGTGGCACTGAAGCTTTCTTT.